One and the same sample provided the 11 T cell receptor beta chains below, sequenced in a study of T cell responses to AZD1222 COVID-19 vaccine. Clones were sequenced by immunoSEQ multiplex PCR, and TCRdb holds only the in-frame ones, with some missing. Of approximately 130,000 clones listed, 75% to 95% are singletons. Sequenced here: peripheral blood, sampled 28 days after the second dose of the MenACWY control vaccine. The receptors originated from an adult who received the MenACWY meningococcal vaccine as a control.

The J gene is TRBJ2-4, the V gene TRBV29-1, with D perhaps TRBD1 (6 bases). V was clipped by 2 bases and J by 3 bases, with 23 bases between them. CDR1 and CDR2 from the germline V gene are SQVTM and ANQGSEA. This CDR3 has 18 amino acids. The CDR3: CSVEIWDTKRVVKNIQYF. CDR3 DNA: TGCAGCGTTGAAATCTGGGACACCAAAAGGGTTGTCAAAAACATTCAGTACTTC.

This clone was counted once. This rearrangement joins TRBV6-2 or TRBV6-3 to TRBJ2-1; TRBD1 might be the D (5 bases). CDR1 and CDR2 from the germline V gene are MNHEY and SVGEGT. V was shortened by 4 bases and J by 5 bases, with 15 bases between the two germline ends. CDR3 size: 15 residues. The CDR3 here is CASSSHRDSNNEQFF. DNA for the CDR3: TGTGCCAGCAGTTCTCATAGAGACAGTAACAATGAGCAGTTCTTC.

There are a few counts of this clone. The V call is TRBV30, the J call TRBJ1-1; D gene ambiguous. The germline gives CDR1 GTSNPN, CDR2 SVGIG (reference sequence). Deletions cut 2 bases from V and 7 bases from J, with 11 bases between. The CDR3 is 12 amino acids. The CDR3 DNA sequence: TGTGCCTGGAGTCGGTTTAAGGGTGAAGCTTTCTTT. Translated: CAWSRFKGEAFF.

The rearrangement uses TRBV5-5 and TRBJ2-7; 10 nucleotides align to TRBD1. V lost 3 bases to trimming and J lost 5 bases; unmatched junction nucleotides: 5. The CDR3 has 14 residues. CDR1 is SGHKS, CDR2 YYEKEE, per germline (reference sequence). The CDR3 loop is CASSSGTGVNEQYV. Here the CDR3 DNA reads TGTGCCAGCAGCTCCGGGACAGGGGTCAACGAGCAGTACGTC.

The chain carries TRBV5-1 and TRBJ2-4, with 7 positions matching TRBD1. Germline V CDR1 and CDR2: SGHRS, YFSETQ. The CDR3 has 18 amino acids. The ends lost 2 bases at V and 0 bases at J; junction bases unmatched: 11. The DNA of the CDR3 is TGCGCCAGCAGCTTAGTCCAGGGACAGAGTGTAGCCAAAAACATTCAGTACTTC. Its translation is CASSLVQGQSVAKNIQYF.

The genes are TRBV6-2 or TRBV6-3 and TRBJ2-2; perhaps TRBD1 as D (6 bases). CDR3 length: 14 residues. Trimming pared 6 bases from V and 3 bases from J, leaving 11 bases between. Germline V lookup: CDR1 MNHEY, CDR2 SVGEGT. The CDR3 coding sequence is TGTGCCAGCAGCAGGGCAGGGGACACCGGGGAGCTGTTTTTT. This translates into CASSRAGDTGELFF.

This rearrangement joins TRBV6-1 to TRBJ2-1; maybe TRBD1 (6 bases). Per the germline V gene, CDR1 is MNHNS and CDR2 is SASEGT. V lost 1 base to trimming and J lost 4 bases, with 11 bases between them. The CDR3 runs to 15 residues. The CDR3 sequence is CASSEGGQSYNEQFF. CDR3 DNA sequence: TGTGCCAGCAGTGAAGGGGGACAATCATACAATGAGCAGTTCTTC.

This clone was detected a few times. The chain is built from TRBV28 and TRBJ1-4, with 9 bases fitting TRBD1. J was trimmed by 5 bases and V by 4 bases; bases with no gene match: 5. This CDR3 contains 15 residues. Germline V gene lookup returns CDR1 MDHEN and CDR2 SYDVKM. This CDR3 is CASSSPGTGNEKLFF. The CDR3 region has the DNA TGTGCCAGCAGTTCCCCCGGGACAGGGAATGAAAAACTGTTTTTT.

J is TRBJ1-1 and V is TRBV28; D is perhaps TRBD1 (5 bases). CDR3 length: 13 residues. Trimming stripped 6 bases from V and 4 bases from J, with 12 bases between. CDR1 and CDR2 (germline): MDHEN, SYDVKM. As DNA, the CDR3 is TGTGCCAGCAGGTGGGACGGTATCACTGAAGCTTTCTTT. Its translation: CASRWDGITEAFF.

The V gene is TRBV14, the J gene TRBJ2-1; 8 positions match TRBD2. The germline V gene encodes CDR1 SGHDN and CDR2 FVKESK. V gave up 3 bases and J gave up 7 bases; unmatched junction bases: 11. The CDR3 consists of 16 residues. This chain's CDR3 is CASSHPGGGRFNEQFF. CDR3 nucleotides: TGTGCCAGCAGCCATCCCGGGGGGGGGCGGTTTAATGAGCAGTTCTTC.

Only one count was recorded for this clone. The chain carries TRBV19 and TRBJ2-1, with unresolved D. Germline V gene sequence: CDR1 LNHDA, CDR2 SQIVND (reference sequence). There are 13 residues in the CDR3. V was shortened by 4 bases and J by 4 bases, with 8 bases between the two germline ends. The CDR3 loop reads CASSTIPYNEQFF. DNA of the CDR3: TGTGCCAGTAGTACCATCCCGTACAATGAGCAGTTCTTC. Full variable domain (rest looked up from reference TRBV19 and TRBJ2-1): DGGITQSPKYLFRKEGQNVTLSCEQNLNHDAMYWYRQDPGQGLRLIYYSQIVNDFQKGDIAEGYSVSREKKESFPLTVTSAQKNPTAFYLCASSTIPYNEQFFGPGTRLTVL.